Below, one T cell receptor beta chain is given with its context. This sample is part of a study of radiotherapy plus CTLA-4 blockade in lung cancer. Study-level background: Objective responses were documented in around 19% of patients, with disease control in around 31%.

TCRdb's copy holds only in-frame clones and misses some; the assay was immunoSEQ multiplex PCR. The table shows 80,000 or so clones, with more than 60% occurring only once. The source is a human donor with non-small cell lung cancer who had a partial response to radiotherapy plus ipilimumab. Some clones in this sample may be carry-over from other donors' samples. The material was peripheral blood, obtained from a patient treated with radiotherapy plus ipilimumab.

The CDR3 protein is CASSVVAFGGELFF. The CDR3 region has the DNA TGTGCCAGCAGCGTAGTGGCCTTTGGCGGGGAGCTGTTTTTT. The genes are TRBV9 and TRBJ2-2; D unresolved. There are 14 residues in the CDR3. CDR1 is SGDLS, CDR2 YYNGEE, per germline. V lost 0 bases, J lost 7 bases, and 10 bases lay in between.